The 11 T cell receptor beta chains below all came from one sample that was sequenced in a study of cytomegalovirus exposure and HLA in healthy donors. Researchers ran the PCR with 60 Vbeta and 13 Jbeta primers. Generated by immunoSEQ multiplex PCR, the TCRdb table keeps only in-frame clones and is missing some. The profile shows 150,000 to 250,000 clones, around 79% of them singletons. The sample taken for sequencing was PBMCs. The receptors come from a girl between 5 and 17 years old in good health and CMV-seropositive.

The chain links TRBV9 to TRBJ2-3, with D perhaps TRBD2 (6 bases). The germline V gene has CDR1 SGDLS and CDR2 YYNGEE. Trimming pared 4 bases from V and 0 bases from J, leaving 12 bases between. This CDR3 comprises 15 residues. The CDR3 is CASSFAGTSTDTQYF. The CDR3 coding sequence is TGTGCCAGCAGCTTCGCCGGGACTAGCACAGATACGCAGTATTTT.

This chain connects TRBV2 to TRBJ2-5; 7 nucleotides align to TRBD1. V trimming: 3 bases; J trimming: 5 bases; junction bases outside the gene matches: 6. CDR1 is SNHLY and CDR2 is FYNNEI in the germline V gene. This CDR3 spans 14 amino acids. The CDR3 region has the DNA TGTGCCAGCAGTGACCCAGGGGGTAAGGAGACCCAGTACTTC. This gives the protein CASSDPGGKETQYF.

V and J are TRBV7-9 and TRBJ2-6, with D possibly being TRBD2 (5 bases). Trimming took 8 bases from V and 0 from J, leaving 20 bases between them. Germline-derived CDR1 and CDR2 are SEHNR and FQNEAQ (reference sequence). The CDR3 is 18 amino acids. CDR3 in amino acids: CASPTSPRVNSGANVLTF. CDR3 nucleotide sequence: TGTGCCAGCCCTACTTCCCCGCGGGTAAACTCTGGGGCCAACGTCCTGACTTTC.

The chain links TRBV27 to TRBJ2-1, with D possibly being TRBD2 (6 bases). Looked up from germline, CDR1 is MNHEY and CDR2 is SMNVEV (reference sequence). Trimming left V 6 bases short and J 9 bases short, with 18 bases between. The CDR3 is 14 amino acids. The CDR3: CASSSRGGVGEQFF. The CDR3 nucleotides are TGTGCCAGCAGCTCCCGTGGCGGGGTCGGTGAGCAGTTCTTC.

This chain uses TRBV19 with TRBJ1-3; perhaps TRBD1 as D (5 bases). The CDR3 is made up of 16 amino acids. Germline V lookup: CDR1 LNHDA, CDR2 SQIVND (reference sequence). Trimming took off 5 bases at V and 0 bases at J, with 14 bases between the two ends. The DNA of the CDR3 is TGTGCCAGTAGTGGGACGAGGGGACTCTCTGGAAACACCATATATTTT. Translation gives CASSGTRGLSGNTIYF.

The CDR3 DNA is TGTGCCAGTTGCGCGTCCGGCGGGGGGGCCGCAGATACGCAGTATTTT. Its translation: CASCASGGGAADTQYF. The chain joins TRBV9 to TRBJ2-3; the match to TRBD2 covers 9 bases. Germline V CDR1 and CDR2: SGDLS, YYNGEE. The CDR3 has 16 amino acids. The J segment lost 4 bases and the V segment lost 8 bases, leaving 14 bases of the junction unmatched.

This clone was picked up one time. This rearrangement joins TRBV7-2 to TRBJ2-2; D may be TRBD2 (5 bases). Trimming pared 1 base from V and 4 bases from J, leaving 10 bases between. The CDR3 spans 15 residues. Germline V CDR1 and CDR2: SGHTA, FQGNSA. For the CDR3, the DNA is TGTGCCAGCAGCTTAGGTCTAGCCGCCACCGGGGAGCTGTTTTTT. Its protein product is CASSLGLAATGELFF. The full variable domain, with the rest looked up from reference TRBV7-2 and TRBJ2-2, is GAGVSQSPSNKVTEKGKDVELRCDPISGHTALYWYRQSLGQGLEFLIYFQGNSAPDKSGLPSDRFSAERTGGSVSTLTIQRTQQEDSAVYLCASSLGLAATGELFFGEGSRLTVL.

The chain joins TRBV6-5 to TRBJ2-5; TRBD2 aligns across 10 bases. This CDR3 region has 15 residues. CDR1 is MNHEY, CDR2 SVGAGI, per germline. V was pared by 8 bases and J by 1 base, with 7 bases of the junction left unmatched. DNA of the CDR3: TGTGCCAGCTCGGGGACTAGCGCTTTCCAAGAGACCCAGTACTTC. This codes for CASSGTSAFQETQYF.

The rearrangement uses TRBV29-1 and TRBJ2-3; 13 positions match TRBD2. CDR1 and CDR2 from the germline V gene are SQVTM and ANQGSEA. There are 17 residues in the CDR3. V was pared by 1 base and J by 0 bases, with 4 bases of the junction left unmatched. This chain's CDR3 is CSVEGTSGGPSTDTQYF. The CDR3, as DNA: TGCAGCGTTGAAGGGACTAGCGGGGGTCCTAGCACAGATACGCAGTATTTT.

This sequence joins TRBV7-2 and TRBJ2-7, with 8 nucleotides matching TRBD1. V shed 5 bases and J 4 bases; nucleotides not matched to a gene: 13. The CDR3 sequence is 16 residues long. The V gene's germline CDR1 is SGHTA and CDR2 FQGNSA. The chain's CDR3 is CASSRNSGTGPYEQYF. CDR3 sequence (DNA): TGTGCCAGCAGCCGAAATTCCGGGACAGGTCCATACGAGCAGTACTTC. The full variable domain, its missing parts supplied by reference TRBV7-2 and TRBJ2-7, is GAGVSQSPSNKVTEKGKDVELRCDPISGHTALYWYRQSLGQGLEFLIYFQGNSAPDKSGLPSDRFSAERTGGSVSTLTIQRTQQEDSAVYLCASSRNSGTGPYEQYFGPGTRLTVT.

The chain carries TRBV7-9 and TRBJ1-6, with 10 bases identical to TRBD1. CDR1 and CDR2 from the germline V gene are SEHNR and FQNEAQ (reference sequence). The CDR3 is 15 residues long. V gave up 1 base and J gave up 13 bases; unmatched junction bases: 7. CDR3 loop: CASSLEGTGANPLHF. In DNA form, the CDR3 reads TGTGCCAGCAGCTTAGAGGGGACAGGGGCTAATCCCCTCCACTTT.